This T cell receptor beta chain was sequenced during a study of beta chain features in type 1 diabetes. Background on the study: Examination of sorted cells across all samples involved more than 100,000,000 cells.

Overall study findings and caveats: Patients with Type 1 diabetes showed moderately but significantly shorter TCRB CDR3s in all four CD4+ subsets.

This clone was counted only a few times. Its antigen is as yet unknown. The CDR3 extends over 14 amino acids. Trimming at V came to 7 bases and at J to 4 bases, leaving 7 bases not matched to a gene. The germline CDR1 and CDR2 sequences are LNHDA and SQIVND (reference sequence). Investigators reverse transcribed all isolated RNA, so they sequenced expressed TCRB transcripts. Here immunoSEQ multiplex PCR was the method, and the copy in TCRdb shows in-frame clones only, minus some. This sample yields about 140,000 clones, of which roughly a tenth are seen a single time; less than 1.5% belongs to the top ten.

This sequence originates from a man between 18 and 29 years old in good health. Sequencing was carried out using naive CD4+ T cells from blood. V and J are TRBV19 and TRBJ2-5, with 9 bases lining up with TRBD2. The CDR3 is CASNLGLAGETQYF. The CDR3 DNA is TGTGCCAGTAACCTGGGACTAGCCGGAGAGACCCAGTACTTC.